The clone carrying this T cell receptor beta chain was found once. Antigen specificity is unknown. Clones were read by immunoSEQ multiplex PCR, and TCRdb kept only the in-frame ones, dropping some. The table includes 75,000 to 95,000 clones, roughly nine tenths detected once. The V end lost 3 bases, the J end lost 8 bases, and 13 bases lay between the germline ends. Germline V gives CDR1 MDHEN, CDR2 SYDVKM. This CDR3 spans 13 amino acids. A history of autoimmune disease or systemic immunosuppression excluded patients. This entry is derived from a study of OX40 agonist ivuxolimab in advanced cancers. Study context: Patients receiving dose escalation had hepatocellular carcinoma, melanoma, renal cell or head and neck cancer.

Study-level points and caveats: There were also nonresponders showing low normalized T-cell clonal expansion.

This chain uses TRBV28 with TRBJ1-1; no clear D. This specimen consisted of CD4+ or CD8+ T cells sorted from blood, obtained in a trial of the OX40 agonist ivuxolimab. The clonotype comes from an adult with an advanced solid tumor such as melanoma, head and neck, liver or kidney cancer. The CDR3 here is CASSLAAPWEAFF. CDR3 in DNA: TGTGCCAGCAGTTTGGCGGCTCCCTGGGAAGCTTTCTTT.